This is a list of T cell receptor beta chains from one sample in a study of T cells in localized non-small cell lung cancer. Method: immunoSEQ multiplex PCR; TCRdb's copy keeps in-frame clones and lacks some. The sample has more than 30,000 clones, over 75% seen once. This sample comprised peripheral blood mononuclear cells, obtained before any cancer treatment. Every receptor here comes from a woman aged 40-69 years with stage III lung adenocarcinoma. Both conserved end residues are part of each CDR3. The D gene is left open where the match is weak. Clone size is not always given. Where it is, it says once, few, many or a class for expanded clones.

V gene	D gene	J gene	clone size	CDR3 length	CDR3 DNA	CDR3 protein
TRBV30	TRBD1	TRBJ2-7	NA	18	TGTGCCTGGAGTGTAACGGGACAGGGGGATTTTGGTATGGGCGAGCAGTACTTC	CAWSVTGQGDFGMGEQYF
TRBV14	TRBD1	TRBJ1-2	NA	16	TGTGCCAGCAGCGCCCGAACAGGGGCATTCATCTATGGCTACACCTTC	CASSARTGAFIYGYTF
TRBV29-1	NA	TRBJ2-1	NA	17	TGCAGCTTTTCGGGGTTTCTAGCTGGAGGTCCTAACAATGAGCAGTTCTTC	CSFSGFLAGGPNNEQFF
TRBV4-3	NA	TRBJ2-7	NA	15	TGCGCCAGCAGCCAAGATACACAGGGACCGTACGAGCAGTACTTC	CASSQDTQGPYEQYF
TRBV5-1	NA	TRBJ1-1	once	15	TGCGCCAGCAGCTTAGATACGAACTGGCGCACTGAAGCTTTCTTT	CASSLDTNWRTEAFF
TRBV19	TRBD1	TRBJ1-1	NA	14	TGTGCCAGTAGTTCCCGGGACAGGGCCACTGAAGCTTTCTTT	CASSSRDRATEAFF
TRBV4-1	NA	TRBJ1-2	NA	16	TGCGCCAGCAGCCAAGATTCGACGGCTGGTAACTATGGCTACACCTTC	CASSQDSTAGNYGYTF
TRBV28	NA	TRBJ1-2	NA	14	TGTGCCAGCAGTTTTCCCCAGAAGCCAGGGAGCTACACCTTC	CASSFPQKPGSYTF
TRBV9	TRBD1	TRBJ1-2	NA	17	TGTGCCAGCAGCGAGGGGACAGGGGCCCGCACAAACTATGGCTACACCTTC	CASSEGTGARTNYGYTF
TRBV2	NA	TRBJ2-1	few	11	TGTGCCAGCAGTGGGGAGAATGAGCAGTTCTTC	CASSGENEQFF
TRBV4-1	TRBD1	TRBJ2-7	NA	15	TGCGCCAGCAGCCGACCCGGGACAGGCACCTACGAGCAGTACTTC	CASSRPGTGTYEQYF
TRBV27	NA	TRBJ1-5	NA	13	TGTGCCAGCAGTTTTCAGGTTCGACAGCCCCAGCATTTT	CASSFQVRQPQHF
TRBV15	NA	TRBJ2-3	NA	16	TGTGCCACCAGCAGAGATGTGTCTAGCTCGCGAGATACGCAGTATTTT	CATSRDVSSSRDTQYF
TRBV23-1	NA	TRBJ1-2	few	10	TGCGCCAGCAGTCGGGCCCCCTACACCTTC	CASSRAPYTF
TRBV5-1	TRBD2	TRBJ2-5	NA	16	TGCGCCAGCAGCCCATTGGCTAGCGGGGGGCAAGAGACCCAGTACTTC	CASSPLASGGQETQYF
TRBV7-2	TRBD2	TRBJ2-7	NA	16	TGTGCCAGCAGCTCCACTAGCGGGGGGTCACACTACGAGCAGTACTTC	CASSSTSGGSHYEQYF
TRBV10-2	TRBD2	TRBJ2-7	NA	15	TGCGCCAGCCAGGCTTCGGGAGGGGGCTCCTACGAGCAGTACTTC	CASQASGGGSYEQYF
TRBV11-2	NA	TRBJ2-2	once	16	TGTGCCAGCAGCTTAGATGGTTCCCCTAACACCGGGGAGCTGTTTTTT	CASSLDGSPNTGELFF
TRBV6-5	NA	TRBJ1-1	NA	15	NA	CASSSSRRSDTEAFF
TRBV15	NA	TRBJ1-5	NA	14	TGTGCCACCAGCAGAGATCGGAGTAATCAGCCCCAGCATTTT	CATSRDRSNQPQHF
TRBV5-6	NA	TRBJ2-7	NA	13	TGTGCCAGCAGCACCGGAGGGATTATTGAGCAGTACTTC	CASSTGGIIEQYF
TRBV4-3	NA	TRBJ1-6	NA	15	TGCGCCAGCAGCCCGCAAGGCCTCGGAAATTCACCCCTCCACTTT	CASSPQGLGNSPLHF
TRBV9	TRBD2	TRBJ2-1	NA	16	TGTGCCAGCAGCTTAACGGGACTAGCGCCCCACAATGAGCAGTTCTTC	CASSLTGLAPHNEQFF
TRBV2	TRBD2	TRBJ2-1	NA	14	TGTGCCAGCAGTGAAACCTGGGGGGGCAATGAGCAGTTCTTC	CASSETWGGNEQFF
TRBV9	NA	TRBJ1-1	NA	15	TGTGCCAGCAGCCCCCGGTGGCAGGGGAACACTGAAGCTTTCTTT	CASSPRWQGNTEAFF
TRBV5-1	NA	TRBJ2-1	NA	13	TGCGCCAGCAGCCCGGGGCTTTACAATGAGCAGTTCTTC	CASSPGLYNEQFF
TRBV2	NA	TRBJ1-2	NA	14	TGTGCCAGCAGCCGGGGCTCACTAATAGGTGGCTACACCTTC	CASSRGSLIGGYTF
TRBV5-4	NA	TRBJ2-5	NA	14	TGTGCCAGCAGCTTTAAGGGGGTACCAGAGACCCAGTACTTC	CASSFKGVPETQYF
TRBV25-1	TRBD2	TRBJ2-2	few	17	TGTGCCAGCAGTGAACGAAGCGGGATAAGTAACACCGGGGAGCTGTTTTTT	CASSERSGISNTGELFF
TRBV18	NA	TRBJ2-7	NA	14	TGTGCCAGCTCACCACAAGGCCCGAACAACGAGCAGTACTTC	CASSPQGPNNEQYF
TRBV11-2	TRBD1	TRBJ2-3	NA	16	TGTGCCAGCAGCTTAGGCGGGGGACAGGGAACGAATACGCAGTATTTT	CASSLGGGQGTNTQYF
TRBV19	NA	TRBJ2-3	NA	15	TGTGCCAGTAGTATAGCCCTCAATAGCACAGATACGCAGTATTTT	CASSIALNSTDTQYF
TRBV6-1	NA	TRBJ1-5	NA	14	TGTGCCAGCAGTGTCCCGGGCTTCAATCAGCCCCAGCATTTT	CASSVPGFNQPQHF
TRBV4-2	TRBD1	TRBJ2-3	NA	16	TGTGCCAGCAGCCAAGATAGGGGGACAGGGACAGATACGCAGTATTTT	CASSQDRGTGTDTQYF
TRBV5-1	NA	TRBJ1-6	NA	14	TGCGCCAGCAGCTTGGGGGACGGGGAATCACCCCTCCACTTT	CASSLGDGESPLHF
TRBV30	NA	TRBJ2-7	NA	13	TGTGCCTGGGGGCGTGGACAGTCCTACGAGCAGTACTTC	CAWGRGQSYEQYF
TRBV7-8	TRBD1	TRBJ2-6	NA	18	TGTGCCAGCAGCCCAAGATTTACAGGGGGCGCTGGGGCCAACGTCCTGACTTTC	CASSPRFTGGAGANVLTF
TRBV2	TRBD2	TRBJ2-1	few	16	TGTGCCAGCAGTGAACTCTCTCGCGGGAGATTCAATGAGCAGTTCTTC	CASSELSRGRFNEQFF